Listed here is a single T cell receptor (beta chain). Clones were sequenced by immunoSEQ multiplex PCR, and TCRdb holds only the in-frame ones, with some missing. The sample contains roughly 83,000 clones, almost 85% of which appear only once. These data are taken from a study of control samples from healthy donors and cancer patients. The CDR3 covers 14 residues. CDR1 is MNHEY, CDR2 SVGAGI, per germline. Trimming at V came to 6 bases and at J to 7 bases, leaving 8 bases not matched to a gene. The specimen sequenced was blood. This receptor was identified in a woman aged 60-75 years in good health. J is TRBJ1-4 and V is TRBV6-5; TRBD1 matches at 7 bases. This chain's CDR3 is CASRPTGSGEKLFF. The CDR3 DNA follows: TGTGCCAGCAGGCCGACAGGGTCTGGTGAAAAACTGTTTTTT.